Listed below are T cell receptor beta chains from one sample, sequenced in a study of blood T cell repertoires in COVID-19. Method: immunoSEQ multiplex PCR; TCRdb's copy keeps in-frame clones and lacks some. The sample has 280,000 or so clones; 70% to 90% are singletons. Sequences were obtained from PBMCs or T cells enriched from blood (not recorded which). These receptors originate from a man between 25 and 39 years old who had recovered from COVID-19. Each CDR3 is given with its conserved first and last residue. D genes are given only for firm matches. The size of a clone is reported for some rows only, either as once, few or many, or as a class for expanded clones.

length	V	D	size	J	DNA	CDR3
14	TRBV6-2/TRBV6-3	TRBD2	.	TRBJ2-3	TGTGCCAGCAGTCTTAGCGGGGGGACAGATACGCAGTATTTT	CASSLSGGTDTQYF
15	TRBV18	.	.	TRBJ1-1	TGTGCCAGCTCACCATTAGGACAGACGAACACTGAAGCTTTCTTT	CASSPLGQTNTEAFF
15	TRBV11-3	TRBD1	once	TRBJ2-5	TGTGCCAGCAGCTTAGGGGGGACAGTCCAAGAGACCCAGTACTTC	CASSLGGTVQETQYF
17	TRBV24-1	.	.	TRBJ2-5	TGTGCCACCAGTGATTTGCATTGGGGTCAGCGGTGGGAGACCCAGTACTTC	CATSDLHWGQRWETQYF
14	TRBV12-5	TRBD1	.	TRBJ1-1	TGTGCTAGTGGTTTGCGGCAGGGGGTCGCTGAAGCTTTCTTT	CASGLRQGVAEAFF
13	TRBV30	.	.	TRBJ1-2	TGTGCCTGGAAGACAGGCGCTAACTATGGCTACACCTTC	CAWKTGANYGYTF
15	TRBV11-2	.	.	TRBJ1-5	TGTGCCAGCAGCCGCCTCCAGGGGATCAATCAGCCCCAGCATTTT	CASSRLQGINQPQHF
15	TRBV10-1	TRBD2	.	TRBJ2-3	TGCGCCAGCAGTGAGTCGATCGGGGGGACGGATACGCAGTATTTT	CASSESIGGTDTQYF
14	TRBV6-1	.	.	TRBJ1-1	TGTGCCAGCAGTGAACAGGGTCGCGACACTGAAGCTTTCTTT	CASSEQGRDTEAFF
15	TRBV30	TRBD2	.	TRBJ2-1	TGTGCCTGGAGTCTCAATAGCGGGGGCCCGGGGGAGCAGTTCTTC	CAWSLNSGGPGEQFF
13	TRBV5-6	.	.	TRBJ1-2	TGTGCCAGCAGCTTGGTTGGGGAGAGGGGCTACACCTTC	CASSLVGERGYTF
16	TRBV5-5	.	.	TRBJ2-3	TGTGCCAGCAGTAAAAACCGGGGGTATAGCACAGATACGCAGTATTTT	CASSKNRGYSTDTQYF
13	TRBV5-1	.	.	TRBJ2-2	TGCGCCAGCTCTGAGCCCTCTACCGGGGAGCTGTTTTTT	CASSEPSTGELFF
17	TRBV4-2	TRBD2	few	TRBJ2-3	TGTGCCAGCAGCCAAGATGTCCCGGGGGGAGGCACAGATACGCAGTATTTT	CASSQDVPGGGTDTQYF
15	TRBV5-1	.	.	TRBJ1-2	TGCGCCAGCAGCCCAGACGGACAGCGTGATTATGGCTACACCTTC	CASSPDGQRDYGYTF
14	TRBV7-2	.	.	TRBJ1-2	TGTGCCAGCAGCTTGTACATATCCCAGGGGGGCTACACCTTC	CASSLYISQGGYTF
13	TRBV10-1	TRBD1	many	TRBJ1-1	TGCGCCAGCAGGACAGGGGGGAACACTGAAGCTTTCTTT	CASRTGGNTEAFF
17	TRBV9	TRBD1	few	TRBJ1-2	TGTGCCAGCAGCGCTCCCGGGACAGGGGAATCTAACTATGGCTACACCTTC	CASSAPGTGESNYGYTF
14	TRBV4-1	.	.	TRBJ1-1	TGCGCCAGCAGCCAAGAGGCAGGGGTTACTGAAGCTTTCTTT	CASSQEAGVTEAFF
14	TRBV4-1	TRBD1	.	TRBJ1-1	TGCGCCAGCAGCCCTGGGACAGGGGCTGCTGAAGCTTTCTTT	CASSPGTGAAEAFF
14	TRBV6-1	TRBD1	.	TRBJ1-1	TGTGCCAGCAGTGAAGACCAGGGGGCTTTGGGGGCTTTCTTT	CASSEDQGALGAFF
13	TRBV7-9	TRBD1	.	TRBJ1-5	TGTGCCAGCAGCTCCCAGGGGGATCAGCCCCAGCATTTT	CASSSQGDQPQHF
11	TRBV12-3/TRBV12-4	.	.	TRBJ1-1	TGTGCCAGCAGTTTCGGTTCTGGAGCTTTCTTT	CASSFGSGAFF
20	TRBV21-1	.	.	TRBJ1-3	TGTGCCCCTCCCCCCCTTTGGGAGGGTTGGTTGGGGAGCGGTGGAAACACCATATATTTT	CAPPPLWEGWLGSGGNTIYF
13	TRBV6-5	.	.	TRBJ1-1	TGTGCCAGCCTCGGACAGCTTAACACTGAAGCTTTCTTT	CASLGQLNTEAFF
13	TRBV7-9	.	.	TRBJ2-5	TGTGCCAGCAGCTCCTTTCGACTAGAGACCCAGTACTTC	CASSSFRLETQYF
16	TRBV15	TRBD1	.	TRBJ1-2	TGTGCCACCAGCAGAGGAAGGACAGGGGTTTCGCGAGGCTACACCTTC	CATSRGRTGVSRGYTF
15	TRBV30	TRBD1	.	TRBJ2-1	TGTGCCTGGAGTAATATCTGGACAGGGGGCAATGAGCAGTTCTTC	CAWSNIWTGGNEQFF
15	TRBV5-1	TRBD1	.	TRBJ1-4	TGCGCCAGCAGCTTGGCTTGGACAGGCGGTGAGAAACTGTTTTTT	CASSLAWTGGEKLFF
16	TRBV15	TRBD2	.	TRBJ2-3	TGTGCCACCAGCAGAGTTAGCGGGGGGGTTGAAGATACGCAGTATTTT	CATSRVSGGVEDTQYF
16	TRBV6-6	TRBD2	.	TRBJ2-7	TGTGCCAGCACTACTTGGGGGACTAGCGGGGGGTACGAGCAGTACTTC	CASTTWGTSGGYEQYF
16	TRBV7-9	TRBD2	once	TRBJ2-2	TGTGCCAGCAGTCCGGCTGGGACTAGTATCACCGGGGAGCTGTTTTTT	CASSPAGTSITGELFF
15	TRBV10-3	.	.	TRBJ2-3	TGTGCCATCAGTGTCGTGACAGGAGGCACAGATACGCAGTATTTT	CAISVVTGGTDTQYF
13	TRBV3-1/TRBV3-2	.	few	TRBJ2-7	TGTGCCAGCAGCCATAACCGGGCCTACGAGCAGTACTTC	CASSHNRAYEQYF
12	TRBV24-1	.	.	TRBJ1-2	TGTGCCACCAGTGACTCGATCAGAGGCTACACCTTC	CATSDSIRGYTF
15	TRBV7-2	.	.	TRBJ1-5	TGTGCCAGCAGCCTGCTCGGGTATAGCAATCAGCCCCAGCATTTT	CASSLLGYSNQPQHF
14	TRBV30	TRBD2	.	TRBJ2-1	TGTGCCTGGGCCATCTCGGGGGGGAAACATGAGCAGTTCTTC	CAWAISGGKHEQFF
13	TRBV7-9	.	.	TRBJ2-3	TGTGCCAGCAGCAGACAGGGCACAGATACGCAGTATTTT	CASSRQGTDTQYF
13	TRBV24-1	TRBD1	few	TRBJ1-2	TGTGCCACCAGTGAGAGGGACAGAGGTGGCTACACCTTC	CATSERDRGGYTF
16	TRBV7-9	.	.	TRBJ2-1	TGTGCCAGCAGCTTAGAGGCGGGGAGGTCCTACAATGAGCAGTTCTTC	CASSLEAGRSYNEQFF
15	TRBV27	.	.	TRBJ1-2	TGTGCCAGCAGTTTATTCTTCCAGGCCGAGAGCGGCTACACCTTC	CASSLFFQAESGYTF
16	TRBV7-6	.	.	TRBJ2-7	TGTGCCAGCAGCTTACGTATGGCGGGGAGCTCCTACGAGCAGTACTTC	CASSLRMAGSSYEQYF
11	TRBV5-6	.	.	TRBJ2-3	TGTGCCAGCAGGGCCACAGATACGCAGTATTTT	CASRATDTQYF
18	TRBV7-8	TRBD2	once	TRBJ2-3	TGTGCCAGCAGCTTAATATCAGCGCGGCGGGGGAGCACAGATACGCAGTATTTT	CASSLISARRGSTDTQYF
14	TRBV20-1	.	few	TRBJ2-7	TGCAGTGCTAGTACTCCGGGGGTCCAATACGAGCAGTACTTC	CSASTPGVQYEQYF
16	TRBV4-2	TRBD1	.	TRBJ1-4	TGTGCCAGCAGCCAAGAACCGGGACAGGGGAGTGAAAAACTGTTTTTT	CASSQEPGQGSEKLFF
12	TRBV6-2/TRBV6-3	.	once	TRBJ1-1	TGTGCCAGCAGTTACGGGGGAGGGCAAGCTTTCTTT	CASSYGGGQAFF
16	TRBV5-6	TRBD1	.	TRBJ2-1	TGTGCCAGCAGCTTGAGAAGGGACAGGGCCTACAATGAGCAGTTCTTC	CASSLRRDRAYNEQFF